The table lists the clone carrying this T cell receptor (beta chain) with a few counts. As originally analysed: The assay estimated nucleated cells by amplifying reference gene primers. TCRdb keeps only in-frame clones here, not all; method: immunoSEQ multiplex PCR. The DNA was the basis for D and trimming; V, J and clone size are from that table. The sample has hundreds of thousands of clones, roughly 87% seen once. These data originate in a study of blood T cell repertoires in COVID-19. The junction had 11 bases not matched to a gene; V was cut back by 8 bases and J by 6 bases. This CDR3 region has 14 residues. Germline CDR1 and CDR2: SEHNR and FQNEAQ (reference sequence).

The source of this sequence is a woman in her thirties with acute or convalescent COVID-19. The chain combines TRBV7-9 with TRBJ2-7, with TRBD1 identical over 9 bases. The sample comprised peripheral blood. The CDR3 coding sequence is TGTGCCAGCTCTCTGTGGGACAGGGTTTCCGAGCAGTACTTC. This sequence encodes CASSLWDRVSEQYF.